Listed here are 4 T cell receptor beta chains from one sample, sequenced in a study of blood T cell repertoires in COVID-19. The data were produced by immunoSEQ multiplex PCR, yet TCRdb's version contains in-frame clones alone and is incomplete. The repertoire holds a few hundred thousand clones, with 75% to 90% as singletons. Sequenced input: peripheral blood. These receptors all come from a human donor in a cohort sampled during active COVID-19.

The chain uses TRBV10-1 and TRBJ2-5, with 11 bases fitting TRBD2. This CDR3 contains 16 residues. The V gene's germline CDR1 is WNHNN and CDR2 SYGVQD (reference sequence). The V and J ends lost 1 base and 3 bases, in that order; junction bases with no gene match: 4. The DNA for the CDR3 is TGCGCCAGCAGTGAGTTGGCTAGCGGGAGGAAAGAGACCCAGTACTTC. This sequence encodes CASSELASGRKETQYF.

J is TRBJ1-4 and V is TRBV5-1; the D is unclear. Trimming cost V 0 bases and J 0 bases, with 6 bases left between them. CDR1 is SGHRS and CDR2 is YFSETQ in the germline V gene. The CDR3 has 15 residues. In nucleotides, the CDR3 is TGCGCCAGCAGCTTGGACGCAGCAACTAATGAAAAACTGTTTTTT. Translation gives CASSLDAATNEKLFF.

This rearrangement joins TRBV7-8 to TRBJ1-5; 7 nucleotides agree with TRBD1. This CDR3 contains 18 residues. Losses at the gene ends were 1 base for V and 0 bases for J; bases not matched to a gene: 9. Germline V gene sequence: CDR1 SGHVS, CDR2 FQNEAQ. The CDR3 region has the DNA TGTGCCAGCAGCTTAGGCCCCCCAGACAGGGATAGCAATCAGCCCCAGCATTTT. Translated: CASSLGPPDRDSNQPQHF.

The rearrangement uses TRBV2 and TRBJ2-3; D may be TRBD2 (6 bases). This CDR3 comprises 13 residues. The germline CDR1 and CDR2 sequences are SNHLY and FYNNEI. With 6 bases removed from V and 1 base from J, the gap between germline ends came to 8 bases. The CDR3 bases are TGTGCCAGCAGCGGGAGAGGCACAGATACGCAGTATTTT. Translating gives CASSGRGTDTQYF. The variable domain in full, with the rest retrieved from reference TRBV2 and TRBJ2-3, is EPEVTQTPSHQVTQMGQEVILRCVPISNHLYFYWYRQILGQKVEFLVSFYNNEISEKSEIFDDQFSVERPDGSNFTLKIRSTKLEDSAMYFCASSGRGTDTQYFGPGTRLTVL.